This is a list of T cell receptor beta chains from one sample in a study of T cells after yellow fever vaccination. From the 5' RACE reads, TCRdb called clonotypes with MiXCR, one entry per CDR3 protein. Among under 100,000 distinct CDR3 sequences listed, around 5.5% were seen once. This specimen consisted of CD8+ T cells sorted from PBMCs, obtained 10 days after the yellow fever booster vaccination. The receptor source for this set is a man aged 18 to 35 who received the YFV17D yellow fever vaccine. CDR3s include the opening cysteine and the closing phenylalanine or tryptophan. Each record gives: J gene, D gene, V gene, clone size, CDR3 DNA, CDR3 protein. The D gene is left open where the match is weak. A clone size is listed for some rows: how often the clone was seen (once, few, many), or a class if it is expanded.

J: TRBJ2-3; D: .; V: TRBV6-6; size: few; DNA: TGTGCCAGCAGTTATAAGTTCGGGGTCCAGGGGTCATCAGATACGCAGTATTTT; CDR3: CASSYKFGVQGSSDTQYF
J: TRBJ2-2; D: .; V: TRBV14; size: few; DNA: TGTGCCAGCAGCCAGGGACGGTATGAGCTGTTTTTT; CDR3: CASSQGRYELFF
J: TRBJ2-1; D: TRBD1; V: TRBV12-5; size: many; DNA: TGTGCTAGTGGTTTGGTCACTCAGACAGGGCCGTACAATGAGCAGTTCTTC; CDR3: CASGLVTQTGPYNEQFF
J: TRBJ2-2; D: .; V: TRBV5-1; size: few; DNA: TGCGCCAGCAGCTTGGGGACAGACTACACCGGGGAGCTGTTTTTT; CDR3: CASSLGTDYTGELFF
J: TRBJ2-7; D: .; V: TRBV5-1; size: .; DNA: TGCGCCAGCAGCTTGGTAGCAGGGTCCTACGAGCAGTACTTC; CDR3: CASSLVAGSYEQYF
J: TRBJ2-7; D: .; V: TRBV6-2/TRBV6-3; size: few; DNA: TGTGCCAGCAGGACTGAGACAGAAGCACGCCTCTACGAGCAGTACTTC; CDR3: CASRTETEARLYEQYF
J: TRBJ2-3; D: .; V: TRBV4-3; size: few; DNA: TGCGCCAGCAGCCAAGAGCCTCGGGGGCTGACAGATACGCAGTATTTT; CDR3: CASSQEPRGLTDTQYF
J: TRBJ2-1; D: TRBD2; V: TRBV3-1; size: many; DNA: TGTGCCAGCAGCCAAGATATCAGGGAGACTAGCGAGTTCTACAATGAGCAGTTCTTC; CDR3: CASSQDIRETSEFYNEQFF
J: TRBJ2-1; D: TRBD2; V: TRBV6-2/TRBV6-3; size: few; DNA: TGTGCCAGCAGTTATCAGGTTGGAGGACTAGCGGGGGCCACCTACCTTTACAATGAGCAGTTCTTC; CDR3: CASSYQVGGLAGATYLYNEQFF
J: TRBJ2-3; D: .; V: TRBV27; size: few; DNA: TGTGCCAGCAGTTCGACAGGTTTCACAGATACGCAGTATTTT; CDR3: CASSSTGFTDTQYF
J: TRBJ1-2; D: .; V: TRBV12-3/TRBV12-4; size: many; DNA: TGTGCCAGCAGTTTGGACGGAAACTATGGCTACACCTTC; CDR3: CASSLDGNYGYTF